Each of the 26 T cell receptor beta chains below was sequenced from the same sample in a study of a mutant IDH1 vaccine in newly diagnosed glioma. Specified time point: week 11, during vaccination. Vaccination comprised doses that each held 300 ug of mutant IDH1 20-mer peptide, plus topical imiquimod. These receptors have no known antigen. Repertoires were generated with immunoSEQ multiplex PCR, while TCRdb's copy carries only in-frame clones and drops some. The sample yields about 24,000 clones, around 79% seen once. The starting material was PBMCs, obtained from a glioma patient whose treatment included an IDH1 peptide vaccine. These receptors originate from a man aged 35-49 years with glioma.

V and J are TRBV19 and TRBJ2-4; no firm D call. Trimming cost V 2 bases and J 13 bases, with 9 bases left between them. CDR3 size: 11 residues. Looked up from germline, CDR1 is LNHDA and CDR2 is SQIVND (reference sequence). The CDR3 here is CASSIRLEQYF. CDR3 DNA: TGTGCCAGTAGTATAAGGCTAGAGCAGTACTTC.

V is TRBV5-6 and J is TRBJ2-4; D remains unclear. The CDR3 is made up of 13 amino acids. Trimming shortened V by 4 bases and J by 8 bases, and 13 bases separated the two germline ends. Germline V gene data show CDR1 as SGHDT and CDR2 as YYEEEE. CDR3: CASSPDIYHIQYF. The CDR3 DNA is TGTGCCAGCAGCCCGGATATTTATCACATTCAGTACTTC.

CDR3 in amino acids: CASNRDLAAEQFF. In DNA, the CDR3 is TGTGCCAGTAACCGGGATCTAGCGGCTGAGCAGTTCTTC. V is TRBV19 and J is TRBJ2-1; 7 positions match TRBD2. The ends lost 7 bases at V and 9 bases at J; junction bases unmatched: 9. The CDR3 is 13 residues long. Germline V gene sequence: CDR1 LNHDA, CDR2 SQIVND (reference sequence).

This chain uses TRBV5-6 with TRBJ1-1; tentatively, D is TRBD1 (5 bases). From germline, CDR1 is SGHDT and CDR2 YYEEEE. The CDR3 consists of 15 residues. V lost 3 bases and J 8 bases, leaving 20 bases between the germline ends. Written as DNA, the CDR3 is TGTGCCAGCAGCTCCCTGGGGGAGGATGCCGCGGAAGCTTTCTTT. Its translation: CASSSLGEDAAEAFF.

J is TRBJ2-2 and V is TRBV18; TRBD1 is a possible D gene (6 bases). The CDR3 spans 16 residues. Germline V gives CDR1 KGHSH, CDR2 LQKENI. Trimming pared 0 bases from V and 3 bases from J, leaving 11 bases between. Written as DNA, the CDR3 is TGTGCCAGCTCACCACCTCAGGGGCAGGACACCGGGGAGCTGTTTTTT. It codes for CASSPPQGQDTGELFF.

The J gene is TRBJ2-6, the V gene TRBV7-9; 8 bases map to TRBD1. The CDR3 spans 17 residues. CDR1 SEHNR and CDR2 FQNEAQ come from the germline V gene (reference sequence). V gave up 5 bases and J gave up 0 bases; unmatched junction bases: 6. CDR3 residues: CASSARQGISGANVLTF. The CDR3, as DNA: TGTGCCAGCAGCGCACGACAGGGGATCTCTGGGGCCAACGTCCTGACTTTC.

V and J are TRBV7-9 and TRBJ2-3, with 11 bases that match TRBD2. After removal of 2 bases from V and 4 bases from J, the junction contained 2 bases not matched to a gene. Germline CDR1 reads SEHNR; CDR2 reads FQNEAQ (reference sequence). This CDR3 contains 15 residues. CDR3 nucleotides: TGTGCCAGCAGCTTATCACTAGCGGGAGCAGATACGCAGTATTTT. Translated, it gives CASSLSLAGADTQYF.

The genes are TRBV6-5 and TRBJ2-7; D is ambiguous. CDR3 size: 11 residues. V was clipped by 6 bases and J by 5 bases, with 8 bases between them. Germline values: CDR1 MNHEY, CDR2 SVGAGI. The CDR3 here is CASSSRNEQYF. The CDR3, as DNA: TGTGCCAGCAGCTCCCGAAACGAGCAGTACTTC.

CDR3 DNA sequence: TGTGCCAGTAGTATCCTAGCGGGAGGCCGGGACGGGGAGCTGTTTTTT. It yields the protein CASSILAGGRDGELFF. The chain combines TRBV19 with TRBJ2-2, with 11 bases matching TRBD2. The length of the CDR3 is 16 residues. Per germline, CDR1 LNHDA and CDR2 SQIVND (reference sequence). The V and J ends lost 3 bases and 7 bases, in that order; junction bases with no gene match: 7.

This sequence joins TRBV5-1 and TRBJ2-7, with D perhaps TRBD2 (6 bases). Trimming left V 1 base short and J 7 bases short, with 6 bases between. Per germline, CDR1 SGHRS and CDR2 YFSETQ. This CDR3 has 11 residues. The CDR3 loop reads CASSLREEQYF. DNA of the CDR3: TGCGCCAGCAGCTTGCGGGAGGAGCAGTACTTC. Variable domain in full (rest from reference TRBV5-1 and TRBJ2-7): KAGVTQTPRYLIKTRGQQVTLSCSPISGHRSVSWYQQTPGQGLQFLFEYFSETQRNKGNFPGRFSGRQFSNSRSEMNVSTLELGDSALYLCASSLREEQYFGPGTRLTVT.

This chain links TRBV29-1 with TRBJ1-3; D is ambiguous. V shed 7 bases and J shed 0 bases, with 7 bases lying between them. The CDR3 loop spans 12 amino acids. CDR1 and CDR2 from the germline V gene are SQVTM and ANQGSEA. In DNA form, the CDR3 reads TGCAGCGGTCAGACCTCTGGAAACACCATATATTTT. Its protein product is CSGQTSGNTIYF.

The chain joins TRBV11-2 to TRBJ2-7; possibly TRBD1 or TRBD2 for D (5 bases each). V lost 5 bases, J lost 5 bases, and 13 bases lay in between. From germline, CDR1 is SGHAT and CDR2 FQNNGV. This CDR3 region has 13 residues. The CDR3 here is CASSRGPLDEQYF. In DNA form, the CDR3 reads TGTGCCAGCAGCAGGGGACCGTTAGACGAGCAGTACTTC.

CDR3 nucleotides: TGTGCCAGCAGTTACTCAAGGGGGCAAGCCTACGAGCAGTACTTC. As protein: CASSYSRGQAYEQYF. The chain uses TRBV6-5 and TRBJ2-7; 7 bases map to TRBD1. Trimming cost V 0 bases and J 2 bases; bases outside gene matches: 4. CDR3 size: 15 residues. Germline V gene sequence: CDR1 MNHEY, CDR2 SVGAGI.

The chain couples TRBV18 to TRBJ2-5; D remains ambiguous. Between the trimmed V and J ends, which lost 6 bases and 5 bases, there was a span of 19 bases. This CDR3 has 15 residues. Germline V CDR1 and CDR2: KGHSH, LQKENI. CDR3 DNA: TGTGCCAGCTCGGGCGGACGATGGCCTCAGGAGACCCAGTACTTC. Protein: CASSGGRWPQETQYF.

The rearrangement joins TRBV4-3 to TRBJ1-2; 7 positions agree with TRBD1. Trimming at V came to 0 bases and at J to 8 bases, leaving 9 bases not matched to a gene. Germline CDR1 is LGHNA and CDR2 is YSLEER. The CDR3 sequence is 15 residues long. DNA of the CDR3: TGCGCCAGCAGCCAAGAGGGACAGATCCCTTTGGGCTACACCTTC. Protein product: CASSQEGQIPLGYTF.

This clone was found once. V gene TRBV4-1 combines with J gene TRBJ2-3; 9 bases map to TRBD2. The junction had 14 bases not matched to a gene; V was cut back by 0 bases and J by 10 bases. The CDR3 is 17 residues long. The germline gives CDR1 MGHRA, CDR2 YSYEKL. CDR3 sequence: CASSQDEASGTKAAQYF. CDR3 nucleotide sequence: TGCGCCAGCAGCCAAGACGAAGCTAGCGGGACAAAGGCGGCGCAGTATTTT.

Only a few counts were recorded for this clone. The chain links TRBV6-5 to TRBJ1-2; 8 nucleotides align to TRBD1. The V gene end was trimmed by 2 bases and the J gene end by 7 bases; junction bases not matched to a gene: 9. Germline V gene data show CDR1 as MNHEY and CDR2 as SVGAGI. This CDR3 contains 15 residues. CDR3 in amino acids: CASSYPTDRGAGYTF. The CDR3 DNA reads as TGTGCCAGCAGTTACCCCACTGACAGGGGTGCTGGCTACACCTTC.

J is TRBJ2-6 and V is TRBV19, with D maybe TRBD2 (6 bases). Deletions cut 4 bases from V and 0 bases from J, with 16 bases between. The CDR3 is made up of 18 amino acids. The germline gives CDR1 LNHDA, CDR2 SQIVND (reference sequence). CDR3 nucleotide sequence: TGTGCCAGTAGTACTCTCGGACGGGGGAACTCTGGGGCCAACGTCCTGACTTTC. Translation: CASSTLGRGNSGANVLTF.

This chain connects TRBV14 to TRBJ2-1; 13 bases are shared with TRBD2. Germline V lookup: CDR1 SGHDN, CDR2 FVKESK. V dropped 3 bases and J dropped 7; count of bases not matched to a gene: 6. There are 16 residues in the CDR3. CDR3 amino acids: CASSHGLAGAENEQFF. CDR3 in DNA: TGTGCCAGCAGCCATGGACTAGCGGGAGCGGAAAATGAGCAGTTCTTC.

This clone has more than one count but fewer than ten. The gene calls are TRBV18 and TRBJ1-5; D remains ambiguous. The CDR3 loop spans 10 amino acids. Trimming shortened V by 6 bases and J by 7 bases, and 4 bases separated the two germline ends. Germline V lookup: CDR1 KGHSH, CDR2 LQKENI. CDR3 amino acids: CASSPQPQHF. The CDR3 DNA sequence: TGTGCCAGCTCCCCCCAGCCCCAGCATTTT.

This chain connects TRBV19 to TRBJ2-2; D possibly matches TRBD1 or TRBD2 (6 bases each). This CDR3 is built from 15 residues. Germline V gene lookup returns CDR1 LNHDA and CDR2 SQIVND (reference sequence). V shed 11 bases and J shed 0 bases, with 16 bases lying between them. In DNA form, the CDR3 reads TGTGCCGTTGGGGGGCGCTACGCGAACACCGGGGAGCTGTTTTTT. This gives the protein CAVGGRYANTGELFF.

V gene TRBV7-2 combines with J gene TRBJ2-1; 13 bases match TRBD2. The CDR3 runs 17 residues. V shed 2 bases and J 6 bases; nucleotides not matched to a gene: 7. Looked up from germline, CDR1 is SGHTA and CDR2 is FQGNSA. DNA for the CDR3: TGTGCCAGCAGCTTAATGGCCCGGACTAGCGGGAGCAATGAGCAGTTCTTC. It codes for CASSLMARTSGSNEQFF.

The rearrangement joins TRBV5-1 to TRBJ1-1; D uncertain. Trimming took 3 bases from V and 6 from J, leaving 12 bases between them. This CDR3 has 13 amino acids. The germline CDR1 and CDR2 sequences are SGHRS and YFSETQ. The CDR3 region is CASSYFREAEAFF. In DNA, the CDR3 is TGCGCCAGCAGCTACTTTAGGGAGGCTGAAGCTTTCTTT. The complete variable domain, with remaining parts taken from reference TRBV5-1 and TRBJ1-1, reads KAGVTQTPRYLIKTRGQQVTLSCSPISGHRSVSWYQQTPGQGLQFLFEYFSETQRNKGNFPGRFSGRQFSNSRSEMNVSTLELGDSALYLCASSYFREAEAFFGQGTRLTVV.

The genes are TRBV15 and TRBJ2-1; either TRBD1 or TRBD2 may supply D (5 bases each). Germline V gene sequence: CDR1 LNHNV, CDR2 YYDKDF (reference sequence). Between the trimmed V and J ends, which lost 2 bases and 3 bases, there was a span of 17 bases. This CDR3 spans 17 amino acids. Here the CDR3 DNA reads TGTGCCACCAGCAGAACCCCCGGGACCGACTACTACAATGAGCAGTTCTTC. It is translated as CATSRTPGTDYYNEQFF.

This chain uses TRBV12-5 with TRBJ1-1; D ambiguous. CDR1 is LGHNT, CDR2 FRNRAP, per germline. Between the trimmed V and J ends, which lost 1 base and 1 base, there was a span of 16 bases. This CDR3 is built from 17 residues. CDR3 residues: CASGLGRPQPENTEAFF. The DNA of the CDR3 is TGTGCTAGTGGTTTGGGCCGGCCCCAGCCTGAGAACACTGAAGCTTTCTTT.

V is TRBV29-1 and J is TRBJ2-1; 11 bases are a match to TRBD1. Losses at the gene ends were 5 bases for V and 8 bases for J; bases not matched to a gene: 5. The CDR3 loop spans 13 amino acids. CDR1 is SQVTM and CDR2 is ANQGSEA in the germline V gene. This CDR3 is CSVTRTGGYEQFF. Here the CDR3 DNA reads TGCAGCGTTACCCGGACAGGGGGCTATGAGCAGTTCTTC.